This T cell receptor beta chain derives from a study of monozygotic twins with inflammatory bowel disease. Study-wide results and caveats: Results did not support any single strong IBD-associated signal or clonotype. Sharing of clonotypes with others was lower in IBD patients than in healthy twins, and this was especially so with disease activity. Part of the variability in patient repertoires may have come from differing immunosuppressive treatments.

Every single donor had an approximately 2.5 ml blood sample drawn. There are 15 residues in the CDR3. The germline CDR1 and CDR2 sequences are SSHAT and FNYEAQ (reference sequence). TCRdb reprocessed the 5' RACE reads and keeps a single row for each CDR3 protein, giving no DNA. The listing contains around 47,000 distinct CDR3 sequences. In regard to this clonotype: Its antigen remains unidentified.

Material for sequencing was blood. J is TRBJ2-1 and V is TRBV7-7; TCRdb's D call of TRBD1 is untestable without DNA. The sequence derives from a human donor with ulcerative colitis or Crohn's disease, or a healthy co-twin of an affected twin (not recorded which). The CDR3 spells CASSLSYGTPLEQFF.